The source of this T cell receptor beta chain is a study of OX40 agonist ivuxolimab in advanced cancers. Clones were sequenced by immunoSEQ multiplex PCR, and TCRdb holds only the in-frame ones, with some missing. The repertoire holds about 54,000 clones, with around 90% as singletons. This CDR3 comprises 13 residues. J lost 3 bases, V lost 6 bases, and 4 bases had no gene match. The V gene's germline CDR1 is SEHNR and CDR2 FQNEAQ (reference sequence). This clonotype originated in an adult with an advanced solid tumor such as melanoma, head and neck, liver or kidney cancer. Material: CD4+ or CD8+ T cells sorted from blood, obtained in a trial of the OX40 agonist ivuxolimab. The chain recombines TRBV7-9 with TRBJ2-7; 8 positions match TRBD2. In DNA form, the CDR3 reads TGTGCCAGCAGTAGCGGGATGGGCTACGAGCAGTACTTC. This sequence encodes CASSSGMGYEQYF.